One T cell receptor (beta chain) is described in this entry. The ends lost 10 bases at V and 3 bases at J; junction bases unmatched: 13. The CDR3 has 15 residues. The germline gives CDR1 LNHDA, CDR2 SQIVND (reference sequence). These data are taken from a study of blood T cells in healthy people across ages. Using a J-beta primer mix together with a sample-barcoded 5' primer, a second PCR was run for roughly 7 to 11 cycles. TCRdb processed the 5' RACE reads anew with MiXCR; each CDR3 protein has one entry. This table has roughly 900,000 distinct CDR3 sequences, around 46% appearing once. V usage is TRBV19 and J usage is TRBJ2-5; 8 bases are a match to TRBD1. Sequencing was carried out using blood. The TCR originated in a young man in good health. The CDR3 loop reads CATRTGIGVEETQYF. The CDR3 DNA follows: TGTGCCACAAGGACAGGGATTGGAGTAGAAGAGACCCAGTACTTC.